This T cell receptor (beta chain) was recovered during a study of control samples from healthy donors and cancer patients. Trimming left V 2 bases short and J 2 bases short, with 16 bases between. The CDR3 is 16 amino acids. Germline CDR1 LGHDT, CDR2 YNNKEL (reference sequence). Sequenced by immunoSEQ multiplex PCR; TCRdb stores in-frame clones only, minus some. In the table there are about 150,000 clones, roughly 94% of which are singletons. This TCR came from a man aged 40-49 years in good health. This chain joins TRBV3-1 (or the pseudogene TRBV3-2) and TRBJ2-7, with D unclear. The sequencing sample was made of blood. Here the CDR3 DNA reads TGTGCCAGCAGCCAACCAGATGGCGCCCGGGCCTACGAGCAGTACTTC. The encoded protein is CASSQPDGARAYEQYF.